This T cell receptor beta chain was identified in a study of T cells in localized non-small cell lung cancer. For this clone: Its target is not known.

The protocol was immunoSEQ multiplex PCR, while the TCRdb copy is restricted to in-frame clones and leaves out a portion. The sample includes over 45,000 clones, more than 75% of them seen just once. Per the germline V gene, CDR1 is SGHRS and CDR2 is YFSETQ. This CDR3 comprises 13 residues. Between the trimmed V and J ends, which lost 1 base and 6 bases, there was a span of 11 bases. Whole-study results and caveats: Of the top 100 tumor clones, median 57 were in adjacent lung, approximately 29 among its top 100. Longer overall survival was associated with a higher density of T cells in the blood.

V gene TRBV5-1 combines with J gene TRBJ2-7, with D unresolved. Sequenced material: PBMCs, taken before any cancer treatment. This TCR came from a female donor with stage II lung adenocarcinoma. CDR3 protein: CASSLYQSLEQYF. CDR3 sequence (DNA): TGCGCCAGCAGCTTGTACCAGAGCCTCGAGCAGTACTTC.